This T cell receptor beta chain was captured by sequencing in a study of blood T cell repertoires in COVID-19. The overall study: T cells, B-cell-depleted T cells, or PBMCs provided the cDNA or gDNA that served as material.

This clone was picked up one time. With V trimmed by 5 bases and J by 0 bases, 2 bases remained unmatched. Per the germline V gene, CDR1 is SGHTA and CDR2 is FQGTGA. The CDR3 has 15 residues. Clinical history reported by participants formed the basis on which cohorts were assigned. Per the original data handling: Nucleated cell number was recorded as an estimate derived from reference gene primer amplification. This table comes from immunoSEQ multiplex PCR, and its TCRdb copy is limited to in-frame clones, with some not included. V and J calls and clone size are given by that table; D and trimming were obtained from the DNA. The table lists 250,000 to 300,000 clones, about 80% of them singletons.

This TCR was sampled from a man aged 45 to 65 who had recovered from COVID-19. This rearrangement joins TRBV7-3 to TRBJ2-7; 12 nucleotides line up with TRBD2. Material: PBMCs or T cells enriched from blood (not recorded which). The CDR3 here is CASSPTSGSSYEQYF. For the CDR3, the DNA is TGTGCCAGCAGCCCGACTAGCGGGAGCTCCTACGAGCAGTACTTC.